Below are 9 T cell receptor beta chains sequenced from a single sample in a study of T cell clonotyping in hematopoietic cell transplantation. Using immunoSEQ multiplex PCR, the repertoire was profiled, and TCRdb retains in-frame clones only, with some absent. The sample has more than 12,000 clones; about 56% are singletons. Sequencing input: PBMCs. The receptors stem from a human donor who either received an allogeneic hematopoietic cell transplant for a myeloid malignancy or was a related donor (not recorded which). Some clones in this sample may be carry-over from other donors' samples.

The gene calls are TRBV4-3 and TRBJ1-2; D possibly corresponds to TRBD1 (5 bases). V was shortened by 4 bases and J by 4 bases, with 25 bases between the two germline ends. The germline CDR1 and CDR2 sequences are LGHNA and YSLEER. This CDR3 has 18 amino acids. DNA of the CDR3: TGCGCCAGCAGCCCGACAAGAGACAAGATAAGGGGTCCCTATGGCTACACCTTC. Its translation: CASSPTRDKIRGPYGYTF.

This chain connects TRBV7-9 to TRBJ2-5; TRBD1 agrees at 7 bases. The assigned J gene may be wrong: the sequence end matches TRBJ2-7 better. Germline values: CDR1 SEHNR, CDR2 FQNEAQ (reference sequence). This CDR3 is 14 amino acids long. CDR3 nucleotides: TGTGCCAGCAGCTTAGGACAGGGAAGATCCGAGCAGTACTTC. Its protein is CASSLGQGRSEQYF.

The V call is TRBV28, the J call TRBJ1-4, with TRBD1 matching 9 bases. Trimming removed 3 bases from V and 7 bases from J; junction bases left unmatched: 6. Germline loops: CDR1 MDHEN, CDR2 SYDVKM. The CDR3 has 15 residues. The CDR3 DNA sequence: TGTGCCAGCAGTTTTGGGACGGGACAGGGTGAAAAACTGTTTTTT. Translation: CASSFGTGQGEKLFF.

The J gene is TRBJ1-5, the V gene TRBV29-1; D is ambiguous. The length of the CDR3 is 13 residues. Germline V gene lookup returns CDR1 SQVTM and CDR2 ANQGSEA. Trimming cost V 1 base and J 4 bases, with 8 bases left between them. In nucleotides, the CDR3 is TGCAGCGTTGAAGCGGGGTGGAATCAGCCCCAGCATTTT. It is translated as CSVEAGWNQPQHF.

The rearrangement links TRBV7-8 to TRBJ1-3; the D gene is possibly TRBD1 (5 bases). Trimming removed 9 bases at V and 1 base at J, with 16 bases between. The germline gives CDR1 SGHVS, CDR2 FQNEAQ. The CDR3 is made up of 15 amino acids. This CDR3 reads CASRMTALSGNTIYF. The DNA for the CDR3 is TGTGCCAGTCGAATGACAGCTTTGTCTGGAAACACCATATATTTT.

The genes are TRBV4-2 and TRBJ2-5; TRBD1 agrees at 7 bases. From germline, CDR1 is LGHNA and CDR2 YNFKEQ. The V segment lost 4 bases and the J segment 3 bases; nucleotides outside the gene matches: 5. The CDR3 sequence is 14 residues long. The CDR3 spells CASSLPGQKETQYF. CDR3 sequence (DNA): TGTGCCAGCAGCCTTCCGGGACAGAAAGAGACCCAGTACTTC.

The chain links TRBV28 to TRBJ1-2; no clear D. This CDR3 contains 12 residues. With 4 bases removed from V and 8 bases from J, the gap between germline ends came to 11 bases. Germline V gene data show CDR1 as MDHEN and CDR2 as SYDVKM. CDR3 region: CASSSRLRGYTF. The CDR3 nucleotides are TGTGCCAGCAGTTCACGGCTCCGGGGCTACACCTTC.

This clone was detected a few times. This chain joins TRBV5-6 and TRBJ1-4, with D perhaps TRBD1 (5 bases). Deletions cut 0 bases from V and 5 bases from J, with 5 bases between. The CDR3 covers 13 residues. Germline assignment: CDR1 SGHDT and CDR2 YYEEEE. CDR3: CASSLDRNEKLFF. The CDR3 region has the DNA TGTGCCAGCAGCTTGGACAGGAATGAAAAACTGTTTTTT.

This clone was picked up a small number of times. This chain uses TRBV19 with TRBJ1-1; no clear D gene. In germline, CDR1 is LNHDA, CDR2 SQIVND (reference sequence). The CDR3 consists of 12 residues. The V end was cut by 1 base, the J end by 10 bases, with 10 bases between. Here the CDR3 reads CASSIGVGRAFF. In nucleotides, the CDR3 is TGTGCCAGTAGTATAGGGGTCGGGAGAGCTTTCTTT.